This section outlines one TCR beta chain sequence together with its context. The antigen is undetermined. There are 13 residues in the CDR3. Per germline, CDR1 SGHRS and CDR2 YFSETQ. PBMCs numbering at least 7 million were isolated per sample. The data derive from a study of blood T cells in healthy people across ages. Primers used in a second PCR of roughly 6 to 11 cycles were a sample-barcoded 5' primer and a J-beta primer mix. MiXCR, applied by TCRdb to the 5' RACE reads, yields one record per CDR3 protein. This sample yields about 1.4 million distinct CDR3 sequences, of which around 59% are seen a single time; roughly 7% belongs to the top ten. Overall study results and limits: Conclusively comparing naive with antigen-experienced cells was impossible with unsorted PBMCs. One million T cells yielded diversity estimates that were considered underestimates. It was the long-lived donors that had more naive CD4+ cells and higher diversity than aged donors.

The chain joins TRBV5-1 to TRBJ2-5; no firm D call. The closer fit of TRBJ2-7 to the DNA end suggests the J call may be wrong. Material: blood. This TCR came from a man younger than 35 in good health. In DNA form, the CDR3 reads TGCGCCAGCAGCTTTTCCCAGATTGCCGAGCAGTACTTC. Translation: CASSFSQIAEQYF.